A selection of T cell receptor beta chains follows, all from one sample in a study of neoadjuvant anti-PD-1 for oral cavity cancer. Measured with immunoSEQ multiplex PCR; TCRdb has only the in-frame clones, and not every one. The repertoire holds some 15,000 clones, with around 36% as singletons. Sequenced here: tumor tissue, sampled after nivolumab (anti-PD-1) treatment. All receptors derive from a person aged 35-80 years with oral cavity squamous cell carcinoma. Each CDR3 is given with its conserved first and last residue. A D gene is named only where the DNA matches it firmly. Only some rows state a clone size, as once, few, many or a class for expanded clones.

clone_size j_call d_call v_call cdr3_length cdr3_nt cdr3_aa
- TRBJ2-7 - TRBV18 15 TGTGCCAGCTCACCAACCCCTGAAAATACCTACGAGCAGTACTTC CASSPTPENTYEQYF
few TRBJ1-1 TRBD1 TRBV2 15 TGTGCCAGCAGTGACCAGGGGGCACGAAACACTGAAGCTTTCTTT CASSDQGARNTEAFF
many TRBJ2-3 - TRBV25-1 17 TGTGCCAGCAGTGATGCACCGGGGGCTAGCACTGAGGATACGCAGTATTTT CASSDAPGASTEDTQYF
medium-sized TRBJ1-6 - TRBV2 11 TGTGCCAGCAGGGAGGGTTCACCCCTCCACTTT CASREGSPLHF
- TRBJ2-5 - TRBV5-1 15 TGCGCCAGCAGCTTGGGGCAGGTCCTCCAAGAGACCCAGTACTTC CASSLGQVLQETQYF
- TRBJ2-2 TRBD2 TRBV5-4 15 TGTGCCAGCAGCGGCGGACTAGCGGCCACCGGGGAGCTGTTTTTT CASSGGLAATGELFF
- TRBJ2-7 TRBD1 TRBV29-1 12 TGCAGCGCGGGACAGGGGTGGAACGAGCAGTACTTC CSAGQGWNEQYF
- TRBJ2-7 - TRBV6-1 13 TGTGCCAGTCTGCCGGGACCATCCTACGAGCAGTACTTC CASLPGPSYEQYF
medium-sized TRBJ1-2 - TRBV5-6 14 TGTGCCAGCAGCGCCCGGGAGTCTAACTATGGCTACACCTTC CASSARESNYGYTF
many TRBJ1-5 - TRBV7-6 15 TGTGCCAGCAGCTTAGAAGGTGTTCGAGGGCAGCCCCAGCATTTT CASSLEGVRGQPQHF
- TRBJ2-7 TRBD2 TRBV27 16 TGTGCCAGCAGTTTATACGCTAGCGGGGAGATCTACGAGCAGTACTTC CASSLYASGEIYEQYF
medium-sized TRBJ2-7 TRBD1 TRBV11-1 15 TGTGCCAGCAGCTTCCGGGACAGGGGAACCTACGAGCAGTACTTC CASSFRDRGTYEQYF
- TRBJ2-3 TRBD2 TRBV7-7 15 TGTGCCAGCAGAACGACTAGCGGGGCTACAGATACGCAGTATTTT CASRTTSGATDTQYF
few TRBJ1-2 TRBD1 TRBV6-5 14 TGTGCCAGCAGTTTGGACAGGTTAAACTATGGCTACACCTTC CASSLDRLNYGYTF
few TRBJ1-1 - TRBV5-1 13 TGCGCCAGCAGCTTGGTAGGGGCGAGTGAAGCTTTCTTT CASSLVGASEAFF
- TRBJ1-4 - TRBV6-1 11 TGTGCCAGCAGGGGGAATGAAAAACTGTTTTTT CASRGNEKLFF
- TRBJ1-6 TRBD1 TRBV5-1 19 TGCGCCAGCAGCTTGTCCGGGACAGGGAGTAGGCTCGGGGATTCACCCCTCCACTTT CASSLSGTGSRLGDSPLHF
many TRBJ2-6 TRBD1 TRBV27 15 TGTGCCAGCAGTTCGCGCACCGGGACAGCCCTCGTCCTGACTTTC CASSSRTGTALVLTF
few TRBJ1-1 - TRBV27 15 TGTGCCAGCAGTCTAGGCGCAGGGGTGAACACTGAAGCTTTCTTT CASSLGAGVNTEAFF
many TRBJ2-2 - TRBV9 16 TGTGCCAGCAGCCACGACTGGGGGCCTAACACCGGGGAGCTGTTTTTT CASSHDWGPNTGELFF
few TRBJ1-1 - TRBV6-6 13 TGTGCCAGCAGTTACTTTGGGGAAGCAGGAGCTTTCTTT CASSYFGEAGAFF
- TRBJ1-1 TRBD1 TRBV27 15 TGTGCCAGCAGTCAACCTTCCGACAGGGTATGGGAAGCTTTCTTT CASSQPSDRVWEAFF
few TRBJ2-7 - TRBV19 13 TGTGCCAGTAGCCCCCGGGGAAAATACGAGCAGTACTTC CASSPRGKYEQYF
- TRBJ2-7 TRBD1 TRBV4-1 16 TGCGCCAGCAGCCAAGACCCCTCGGGACAGAGGTACGAGCAGTACTTC CASSQDPSGQRYEQYF
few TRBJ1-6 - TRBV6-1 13 TGTGCCAGCGAGGAGGGAATAAGGTCACCCCTCCACTTT CASEEGIRSPLHF
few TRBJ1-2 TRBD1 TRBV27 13 TGTGCCAGCAGTTTAACAGGGGGCTATGGCTACACCTTC CASSLTGGYGYTF
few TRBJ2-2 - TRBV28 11 TGTGCCAGCCGAGTCACCGGGGAGCTGTTTTTT CASRVTGELFF
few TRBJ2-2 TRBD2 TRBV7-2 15 TGTGCCAGCAGCTTAGATCGGGGGGTTACCGGGGAGCTGTTTTTT CASSLDRGVTGELFF
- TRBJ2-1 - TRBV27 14 TGTGCCAGCAGTCCCGGGACATTTTACAATGAGCAGTTCTTC CASSPGTFYNEQFF
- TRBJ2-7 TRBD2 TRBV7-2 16 TGTGCCAGCAGCGGAAGGACTAGCGGACTACCCTACGAGCAGTACTTC CASSGRTSGLPYEQYF
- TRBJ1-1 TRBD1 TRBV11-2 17 TGTGCCAGCAGCAGCCAGGGGGCGCGGTGGTCGAACACTGAAGCTTTCTTT CASSSQGARWSNTEAFF
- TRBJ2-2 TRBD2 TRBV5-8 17 TGTGCCAGCAGCTTGGTCTTTAGCGGGGTCCGCACCGGGGAGCTGTTTTTT CASSLVFSGVRTGELFF
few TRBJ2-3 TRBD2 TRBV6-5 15 TGTGCCAGCAGTTACGGCGGGGGGGTCCCAGATACGCAGTATTTT CASSYGGGVPDTQYF
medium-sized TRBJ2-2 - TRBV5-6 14 TGTGCCAGCAGCTACGGGATGGGCACCGGGGAGCTGTTTTTT CASSYGMGTGELFF
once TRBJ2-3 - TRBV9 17 TGTGCCAGCAGCGTAGCCTTGGGGAGCGGTGGGGTGGATACGCAGTATTTT CASSVALGSGGVDTQYF
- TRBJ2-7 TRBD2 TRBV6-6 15 TGTGCCAGCAGCCCCGGGGGGACTAGCGTCAGCGAGCAGTACTTC CASSPGGTSVSEQYF
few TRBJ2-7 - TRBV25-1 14 TGTGCCAGCAGTGGGTTGGCGGGGTCCTACGAGCAGTACTTC CASSGLAGSYEQYF
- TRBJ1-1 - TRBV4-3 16 TGCGCCAGCAGCCAAGATCTAGGGGCTGCGAACACTGAAGCTTTCTTT CASSQDLGAANTEAFF
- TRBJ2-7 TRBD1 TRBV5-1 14 TGCGCCAGCAGCTTGGGGACAGGAACCTACGAGCAGTACTTC CASSLGTGTYEQYF
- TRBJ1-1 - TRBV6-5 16 TGTGCCAGCAGTTACTCCTCCAGGACGGGGAACACTGAAGCTTTCTTT CASSYSSRTGNTEAFF
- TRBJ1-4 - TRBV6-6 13 TGTGCCAGCAGAGAAACAGGGACTGAAAAACTGTTTTTT CASRETGTEKLFF
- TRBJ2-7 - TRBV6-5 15 TGTGCCAGCAGTTACAGACAGGAGCCCTTCTACGAGCAGTACTTC CASSYRQEPFYEQYF
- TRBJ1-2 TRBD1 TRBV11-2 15 TGTGCCAGCAGCCTGAGGACAGGGGGACACTATGGCTACACCTTC CASSLRTGGHYGYTF
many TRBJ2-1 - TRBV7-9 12 TGTGCCAGCAGCTTAGTGAGGAATGAGCAGTTCTTC CASSLVRNEQFF
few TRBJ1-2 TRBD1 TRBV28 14 TGTGCCAGCAGGACGACAGGGGTTAACTATGGCTACACCTTC CASRTTGVNYGYTF
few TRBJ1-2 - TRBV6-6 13 TGTGCCAGCAGCTCCAGGGTTGGCTATGGCTACACCTTC CASSSRVGYGYTF
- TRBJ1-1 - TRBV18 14 TGTGCCAGCTCACCACAGGGAATGAACACTGAAGCTTTCTTT CASSPQGMNTEAFF
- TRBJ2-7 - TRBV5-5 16 TGTGCCAGCAGCTTCACCTTGGGACGGAGCTCCTACGAGCAGTACTTC CASSFTLGRSSYEQYF
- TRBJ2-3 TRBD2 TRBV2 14 TGTGCCAGCAGTGGGGGACTAGCGGCAGATACGCAGTATTTT CASSGGLAADTQYF
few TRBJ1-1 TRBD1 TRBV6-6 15 TGTGCCAGCAGTCCTAACAGGGGGAAGAACACTGAAGCTTTCTTT CASSPNRGKNTEAFF
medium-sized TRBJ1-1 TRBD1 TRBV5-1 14 TGCGCCAGCAGCTTGGGACAGGGGTCGAACAAAGCTTTCTTT CASSLGQGSNKAFF
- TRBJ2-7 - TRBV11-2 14 TGTGCCAGCAGCATTGGACCGAGCTCCTACGAGCAGTACTTC CASSIGPSSYEQYF
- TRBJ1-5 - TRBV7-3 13 TGTGCCAGCAGCGCTGGTGGCAATCAGCCCCAGCATTTT CASSAGGNQPQHF
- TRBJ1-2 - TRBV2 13 TGTGCCAGCAGTGAAACGGGACTCTATGGCTACACCTTC CASSETGLYGYTF
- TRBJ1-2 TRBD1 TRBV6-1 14 TGTGCCATCGAAAGCCGGGACAGGGTTTATGGCTACACCTTC CAIESRDRVYGYTF
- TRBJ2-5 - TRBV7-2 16 TGTGCCAGCAGCTCCGTCGGGCAGGGTGACCAAGAGACCCAGTACTTC CASSSVGQGDQETQYF
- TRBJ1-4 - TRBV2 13 TGTGCCAGCTCCCTAAGTGGACGTGAAAAACTGTTTTTT CASSLSGREKLFF